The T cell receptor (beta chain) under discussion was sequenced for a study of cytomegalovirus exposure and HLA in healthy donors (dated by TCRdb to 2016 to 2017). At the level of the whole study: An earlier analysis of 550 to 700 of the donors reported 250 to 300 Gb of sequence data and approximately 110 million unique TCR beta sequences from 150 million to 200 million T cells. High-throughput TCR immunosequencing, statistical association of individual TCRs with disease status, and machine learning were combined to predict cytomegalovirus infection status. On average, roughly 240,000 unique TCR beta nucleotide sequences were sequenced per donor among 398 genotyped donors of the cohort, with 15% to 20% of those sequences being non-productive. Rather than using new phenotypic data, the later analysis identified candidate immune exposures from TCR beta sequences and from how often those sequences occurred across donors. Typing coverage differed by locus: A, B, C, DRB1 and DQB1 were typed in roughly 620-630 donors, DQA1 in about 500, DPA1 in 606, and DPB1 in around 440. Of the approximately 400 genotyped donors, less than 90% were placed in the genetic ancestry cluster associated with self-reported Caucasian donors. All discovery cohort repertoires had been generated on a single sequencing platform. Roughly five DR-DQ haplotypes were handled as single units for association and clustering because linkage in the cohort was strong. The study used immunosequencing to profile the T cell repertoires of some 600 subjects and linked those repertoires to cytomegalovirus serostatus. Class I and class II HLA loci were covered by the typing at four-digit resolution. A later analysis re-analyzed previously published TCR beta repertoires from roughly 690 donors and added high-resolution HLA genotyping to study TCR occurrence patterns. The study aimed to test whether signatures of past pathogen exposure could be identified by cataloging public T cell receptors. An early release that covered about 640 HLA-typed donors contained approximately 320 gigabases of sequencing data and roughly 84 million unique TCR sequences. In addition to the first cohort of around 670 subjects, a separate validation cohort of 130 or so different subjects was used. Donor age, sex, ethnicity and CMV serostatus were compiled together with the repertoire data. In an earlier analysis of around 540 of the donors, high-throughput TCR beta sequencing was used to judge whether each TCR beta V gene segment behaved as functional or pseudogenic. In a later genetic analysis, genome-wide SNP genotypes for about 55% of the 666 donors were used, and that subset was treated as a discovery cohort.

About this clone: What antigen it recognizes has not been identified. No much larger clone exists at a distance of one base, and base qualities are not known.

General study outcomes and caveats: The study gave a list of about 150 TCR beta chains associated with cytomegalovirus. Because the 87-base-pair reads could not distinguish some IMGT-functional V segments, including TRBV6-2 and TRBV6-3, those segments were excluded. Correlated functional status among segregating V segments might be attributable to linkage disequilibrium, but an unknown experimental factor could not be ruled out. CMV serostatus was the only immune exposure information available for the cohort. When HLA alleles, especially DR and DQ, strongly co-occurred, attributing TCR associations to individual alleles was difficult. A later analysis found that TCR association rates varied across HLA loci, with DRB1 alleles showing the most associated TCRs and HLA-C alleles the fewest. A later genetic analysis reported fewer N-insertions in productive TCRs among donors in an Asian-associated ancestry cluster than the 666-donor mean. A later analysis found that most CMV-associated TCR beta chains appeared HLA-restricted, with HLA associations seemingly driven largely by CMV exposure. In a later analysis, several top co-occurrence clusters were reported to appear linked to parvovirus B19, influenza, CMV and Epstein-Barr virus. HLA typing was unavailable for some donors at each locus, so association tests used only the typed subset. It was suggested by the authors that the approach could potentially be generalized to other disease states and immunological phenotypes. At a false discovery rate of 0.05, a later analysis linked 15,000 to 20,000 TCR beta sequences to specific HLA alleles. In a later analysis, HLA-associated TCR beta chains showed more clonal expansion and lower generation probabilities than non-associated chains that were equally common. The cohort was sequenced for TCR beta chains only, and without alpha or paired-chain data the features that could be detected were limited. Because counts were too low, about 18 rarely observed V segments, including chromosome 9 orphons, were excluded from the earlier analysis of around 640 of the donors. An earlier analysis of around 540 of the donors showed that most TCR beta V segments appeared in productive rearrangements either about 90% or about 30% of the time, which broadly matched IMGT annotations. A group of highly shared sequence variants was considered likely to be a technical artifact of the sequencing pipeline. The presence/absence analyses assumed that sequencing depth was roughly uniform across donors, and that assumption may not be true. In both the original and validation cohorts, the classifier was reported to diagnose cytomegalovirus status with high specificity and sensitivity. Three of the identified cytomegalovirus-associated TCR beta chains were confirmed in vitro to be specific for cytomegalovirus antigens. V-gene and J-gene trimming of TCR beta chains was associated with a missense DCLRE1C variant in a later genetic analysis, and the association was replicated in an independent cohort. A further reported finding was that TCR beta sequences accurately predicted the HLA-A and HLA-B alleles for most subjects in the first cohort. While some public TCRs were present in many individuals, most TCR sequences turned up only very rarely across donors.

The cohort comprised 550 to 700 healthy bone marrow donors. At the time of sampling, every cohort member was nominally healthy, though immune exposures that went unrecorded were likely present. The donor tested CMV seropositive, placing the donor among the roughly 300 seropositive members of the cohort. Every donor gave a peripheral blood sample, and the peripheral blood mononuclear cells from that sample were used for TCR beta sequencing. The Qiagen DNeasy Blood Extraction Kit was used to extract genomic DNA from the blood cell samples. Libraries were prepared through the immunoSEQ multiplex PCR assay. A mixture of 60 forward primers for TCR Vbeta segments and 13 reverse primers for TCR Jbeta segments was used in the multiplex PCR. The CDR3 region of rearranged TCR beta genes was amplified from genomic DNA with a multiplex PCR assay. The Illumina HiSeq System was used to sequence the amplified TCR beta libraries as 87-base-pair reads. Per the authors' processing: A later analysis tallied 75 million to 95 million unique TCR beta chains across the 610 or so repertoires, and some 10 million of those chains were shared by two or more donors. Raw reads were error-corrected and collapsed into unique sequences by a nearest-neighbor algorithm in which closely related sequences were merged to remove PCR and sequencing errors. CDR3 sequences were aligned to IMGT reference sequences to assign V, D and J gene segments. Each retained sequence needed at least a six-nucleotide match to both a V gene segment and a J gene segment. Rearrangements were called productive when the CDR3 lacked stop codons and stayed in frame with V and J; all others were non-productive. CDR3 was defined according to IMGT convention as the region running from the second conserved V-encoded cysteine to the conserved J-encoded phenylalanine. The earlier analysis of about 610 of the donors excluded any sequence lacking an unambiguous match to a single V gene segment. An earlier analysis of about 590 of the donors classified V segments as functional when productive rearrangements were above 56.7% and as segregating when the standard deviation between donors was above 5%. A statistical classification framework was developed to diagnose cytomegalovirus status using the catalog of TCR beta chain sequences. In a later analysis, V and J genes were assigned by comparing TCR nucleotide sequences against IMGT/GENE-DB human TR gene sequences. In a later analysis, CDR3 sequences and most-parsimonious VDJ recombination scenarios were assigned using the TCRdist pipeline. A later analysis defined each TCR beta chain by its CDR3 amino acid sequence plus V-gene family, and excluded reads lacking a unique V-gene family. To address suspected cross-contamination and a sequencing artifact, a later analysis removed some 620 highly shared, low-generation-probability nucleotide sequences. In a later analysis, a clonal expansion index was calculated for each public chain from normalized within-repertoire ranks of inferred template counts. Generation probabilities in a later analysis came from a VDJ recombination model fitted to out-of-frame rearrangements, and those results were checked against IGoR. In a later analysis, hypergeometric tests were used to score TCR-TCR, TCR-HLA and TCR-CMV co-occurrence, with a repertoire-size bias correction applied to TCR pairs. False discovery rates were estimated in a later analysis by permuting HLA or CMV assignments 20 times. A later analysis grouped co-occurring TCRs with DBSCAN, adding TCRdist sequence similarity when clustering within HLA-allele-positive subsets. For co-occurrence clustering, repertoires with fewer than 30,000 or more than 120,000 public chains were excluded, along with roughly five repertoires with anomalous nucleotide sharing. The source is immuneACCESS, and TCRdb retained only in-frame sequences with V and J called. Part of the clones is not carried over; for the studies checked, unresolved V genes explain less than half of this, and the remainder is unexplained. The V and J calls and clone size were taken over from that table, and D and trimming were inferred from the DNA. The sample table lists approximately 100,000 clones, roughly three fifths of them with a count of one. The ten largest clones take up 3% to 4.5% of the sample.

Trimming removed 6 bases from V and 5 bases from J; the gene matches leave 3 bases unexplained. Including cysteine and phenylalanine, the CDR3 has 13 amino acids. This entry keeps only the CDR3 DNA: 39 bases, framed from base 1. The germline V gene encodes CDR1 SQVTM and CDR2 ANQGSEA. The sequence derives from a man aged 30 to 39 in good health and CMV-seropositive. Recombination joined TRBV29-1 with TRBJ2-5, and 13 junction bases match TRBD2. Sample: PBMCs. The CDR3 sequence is CSVLAGGAETQYF. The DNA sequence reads TGCAGCGTACTAGCGGGGGGGGCGGAGACCCAGTACTTC.